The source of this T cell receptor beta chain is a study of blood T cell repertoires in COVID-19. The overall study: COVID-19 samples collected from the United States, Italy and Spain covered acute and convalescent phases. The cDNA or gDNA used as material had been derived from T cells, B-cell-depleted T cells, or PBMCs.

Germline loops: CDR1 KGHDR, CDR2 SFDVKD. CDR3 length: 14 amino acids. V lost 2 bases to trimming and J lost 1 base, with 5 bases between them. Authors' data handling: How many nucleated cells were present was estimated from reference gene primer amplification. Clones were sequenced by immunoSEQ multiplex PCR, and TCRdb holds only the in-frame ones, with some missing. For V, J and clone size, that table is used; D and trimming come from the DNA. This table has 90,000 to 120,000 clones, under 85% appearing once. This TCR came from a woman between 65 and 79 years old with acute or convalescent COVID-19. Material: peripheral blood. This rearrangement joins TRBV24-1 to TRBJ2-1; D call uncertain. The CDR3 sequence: CATSDSRSYNEQFF. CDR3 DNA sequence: TGTGCCACCAGTGATTCCAGATCCTACAATGAGCAGTTCTTC.